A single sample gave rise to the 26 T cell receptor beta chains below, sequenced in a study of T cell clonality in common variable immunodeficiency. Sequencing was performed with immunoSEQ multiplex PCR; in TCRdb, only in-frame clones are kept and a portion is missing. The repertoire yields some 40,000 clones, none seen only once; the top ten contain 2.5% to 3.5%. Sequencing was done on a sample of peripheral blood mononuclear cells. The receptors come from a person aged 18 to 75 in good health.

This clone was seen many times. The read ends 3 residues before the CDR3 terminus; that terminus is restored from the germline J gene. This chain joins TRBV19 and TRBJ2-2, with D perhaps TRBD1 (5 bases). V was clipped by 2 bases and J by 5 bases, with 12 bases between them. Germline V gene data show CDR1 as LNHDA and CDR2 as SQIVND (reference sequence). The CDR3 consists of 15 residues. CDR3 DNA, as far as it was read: TGTGCCAGTAGTATAAGGGGTCGAGTTACCGGGGAG. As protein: CASSIRGRVTGE. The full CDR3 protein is CASSIRGRVTGELFF.

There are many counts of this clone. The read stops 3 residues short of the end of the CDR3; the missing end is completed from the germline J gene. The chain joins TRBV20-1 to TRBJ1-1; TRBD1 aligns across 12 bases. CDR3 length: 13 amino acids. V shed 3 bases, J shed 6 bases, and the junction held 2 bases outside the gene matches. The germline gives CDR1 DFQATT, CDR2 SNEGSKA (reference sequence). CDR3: CSARGQGASEAFF. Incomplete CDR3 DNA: TGCAGTGCTAGGGGACAGGGGGCATCTGAA.

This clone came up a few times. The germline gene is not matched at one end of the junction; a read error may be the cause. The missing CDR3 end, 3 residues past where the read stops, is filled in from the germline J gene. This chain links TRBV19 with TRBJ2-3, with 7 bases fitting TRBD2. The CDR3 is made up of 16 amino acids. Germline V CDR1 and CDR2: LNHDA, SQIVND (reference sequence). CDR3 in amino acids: CASSMDPRGTTDPQYF. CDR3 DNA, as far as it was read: TGTGCCAGTAGTATGGATCCCCGCGGGACTACAGATCCG.

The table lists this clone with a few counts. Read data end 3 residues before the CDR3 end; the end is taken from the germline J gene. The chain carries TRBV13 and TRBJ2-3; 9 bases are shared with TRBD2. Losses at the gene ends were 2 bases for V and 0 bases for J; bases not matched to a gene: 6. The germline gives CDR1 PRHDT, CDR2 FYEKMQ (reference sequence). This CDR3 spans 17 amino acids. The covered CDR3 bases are TGTGCCAGCAGCTTACTGGCGGGAGGGCTGAGCACAGATACG. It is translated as CASSLLAGGLSTDT. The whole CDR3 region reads CASSLLAGGLSTDTQYF.

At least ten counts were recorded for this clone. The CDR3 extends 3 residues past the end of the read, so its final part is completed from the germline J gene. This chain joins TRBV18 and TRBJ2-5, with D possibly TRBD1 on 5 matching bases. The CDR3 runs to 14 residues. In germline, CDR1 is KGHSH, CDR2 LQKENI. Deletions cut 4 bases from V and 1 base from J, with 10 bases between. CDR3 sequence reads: CASSQGVLQETQYF. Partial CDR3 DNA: TGTGCCAGCTCACAAGGGGTTCTCCAAGAGACC.

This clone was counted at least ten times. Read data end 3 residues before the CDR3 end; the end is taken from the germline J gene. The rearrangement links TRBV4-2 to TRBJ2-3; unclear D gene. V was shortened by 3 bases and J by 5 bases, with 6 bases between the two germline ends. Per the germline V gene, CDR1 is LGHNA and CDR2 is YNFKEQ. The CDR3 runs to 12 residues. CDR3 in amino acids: CASSQRGDTQYF. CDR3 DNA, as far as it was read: TGTGCCAGCAGCCAGCGTGGAGATACG.

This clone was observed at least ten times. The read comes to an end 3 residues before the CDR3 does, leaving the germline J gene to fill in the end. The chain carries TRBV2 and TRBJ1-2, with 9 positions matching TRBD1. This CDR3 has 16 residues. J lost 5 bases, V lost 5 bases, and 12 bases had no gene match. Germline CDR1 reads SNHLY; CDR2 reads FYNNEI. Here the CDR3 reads CASSPSSGQGTYGYTF. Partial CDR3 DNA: TGTGCCAGCAGTCCGTCTTCGGGACAGGGAACTTATGGC.

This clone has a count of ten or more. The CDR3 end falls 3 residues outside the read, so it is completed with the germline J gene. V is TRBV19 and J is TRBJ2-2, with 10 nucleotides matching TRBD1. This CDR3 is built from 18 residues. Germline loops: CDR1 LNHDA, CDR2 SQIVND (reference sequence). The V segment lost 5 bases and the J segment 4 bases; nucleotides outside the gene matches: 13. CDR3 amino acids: CASSLRTGGGLGTGELFF. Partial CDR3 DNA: TGTGCCAGTAGTTTGCGGACAGGGGGTGGGCTCGGCACCGGGGAG.

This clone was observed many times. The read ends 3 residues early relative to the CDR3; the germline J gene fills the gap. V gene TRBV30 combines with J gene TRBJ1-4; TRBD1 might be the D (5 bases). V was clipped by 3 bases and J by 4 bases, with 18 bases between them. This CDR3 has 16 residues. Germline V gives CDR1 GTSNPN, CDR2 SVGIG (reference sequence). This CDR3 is CAWSPLLTANNEKLFF. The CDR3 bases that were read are TGTGCCTGGAGCCCCCTTCTGACAGCGAATAATGAAAAA.

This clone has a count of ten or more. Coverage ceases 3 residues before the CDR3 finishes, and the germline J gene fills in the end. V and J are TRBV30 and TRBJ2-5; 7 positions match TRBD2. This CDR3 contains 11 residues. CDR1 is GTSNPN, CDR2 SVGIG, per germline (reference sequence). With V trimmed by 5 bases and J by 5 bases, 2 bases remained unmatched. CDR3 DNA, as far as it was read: TGTGCCTGGGGTAGCGGGGAGACC. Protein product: CAWGSGET. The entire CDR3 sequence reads CAWGSGETQYF.

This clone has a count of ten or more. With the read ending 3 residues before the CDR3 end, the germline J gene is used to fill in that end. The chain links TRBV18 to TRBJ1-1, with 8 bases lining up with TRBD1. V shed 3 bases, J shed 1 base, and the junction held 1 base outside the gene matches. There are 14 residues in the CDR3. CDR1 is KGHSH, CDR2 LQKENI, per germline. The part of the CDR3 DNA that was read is TGTGCCAGCTCACCCGACAGGGGGAACACTGAA. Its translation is CASSPDRGNTE. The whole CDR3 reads CASSPDRGNTEAFF.

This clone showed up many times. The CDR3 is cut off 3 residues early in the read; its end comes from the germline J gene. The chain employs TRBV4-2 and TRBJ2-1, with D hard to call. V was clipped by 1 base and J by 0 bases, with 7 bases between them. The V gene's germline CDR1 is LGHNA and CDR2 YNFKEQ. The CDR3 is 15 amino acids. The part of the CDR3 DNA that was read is TGTGCCAGCAGCCAAGCAACAGCCTCCTACAATGAG. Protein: CASSQATASYNE. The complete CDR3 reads CASSQATASYNEQFF.

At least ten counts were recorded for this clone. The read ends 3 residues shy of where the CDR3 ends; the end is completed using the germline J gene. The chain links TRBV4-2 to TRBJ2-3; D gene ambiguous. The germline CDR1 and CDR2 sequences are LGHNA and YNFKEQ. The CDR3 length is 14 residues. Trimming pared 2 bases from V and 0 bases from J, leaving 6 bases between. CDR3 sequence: CASSQRTSTDTQYF. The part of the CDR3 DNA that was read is TGTGCCAGCAGCCAAAGAACTAGCACAGATACG.

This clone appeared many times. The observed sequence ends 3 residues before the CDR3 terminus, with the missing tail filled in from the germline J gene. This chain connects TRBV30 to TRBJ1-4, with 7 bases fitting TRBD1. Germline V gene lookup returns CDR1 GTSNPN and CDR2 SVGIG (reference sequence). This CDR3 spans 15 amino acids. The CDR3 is CAWSVVGTANSPLFF. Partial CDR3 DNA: TGTGCCTGGAGTGTTGTGGGGACAGCCAATTCACCA.

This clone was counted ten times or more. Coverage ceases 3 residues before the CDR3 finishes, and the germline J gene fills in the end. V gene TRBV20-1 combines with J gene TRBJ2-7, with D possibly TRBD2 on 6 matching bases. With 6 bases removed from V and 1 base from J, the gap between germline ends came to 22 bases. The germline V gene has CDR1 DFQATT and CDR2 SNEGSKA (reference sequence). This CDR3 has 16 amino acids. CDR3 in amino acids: CSAKLWRAGASYEQYF. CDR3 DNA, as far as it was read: TGCAGTGCAAAGCTATGGAGAGCGGGTGCGTCCTACGAG.

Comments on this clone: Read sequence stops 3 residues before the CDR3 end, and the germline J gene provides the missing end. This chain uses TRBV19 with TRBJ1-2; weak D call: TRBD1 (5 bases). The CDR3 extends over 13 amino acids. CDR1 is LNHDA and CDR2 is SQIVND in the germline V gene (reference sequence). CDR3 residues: CASSSGSTDTYTF. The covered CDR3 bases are TGTGCCAGTAGTTCAGGGTCCACAGATACC.

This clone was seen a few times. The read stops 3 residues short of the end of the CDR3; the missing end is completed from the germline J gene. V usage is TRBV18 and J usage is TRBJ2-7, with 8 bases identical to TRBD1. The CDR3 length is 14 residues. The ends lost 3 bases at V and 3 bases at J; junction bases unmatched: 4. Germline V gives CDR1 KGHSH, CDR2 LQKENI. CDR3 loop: CASSPPGGDYEQYF. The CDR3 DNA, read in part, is TGTGCCAGCTCACCTCCAGGGGGCGACTACGAG.

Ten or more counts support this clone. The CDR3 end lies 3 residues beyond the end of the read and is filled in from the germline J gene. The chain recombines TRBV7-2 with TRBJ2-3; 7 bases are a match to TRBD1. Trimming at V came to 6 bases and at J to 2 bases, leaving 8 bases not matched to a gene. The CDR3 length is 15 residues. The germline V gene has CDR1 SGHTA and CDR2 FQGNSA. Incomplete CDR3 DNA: TGTGCCAGCAGGACCGGACAGGTCCTCACAGATACG. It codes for CASRTGQVLTDT. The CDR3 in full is CASRTGQVLTDTQYF.

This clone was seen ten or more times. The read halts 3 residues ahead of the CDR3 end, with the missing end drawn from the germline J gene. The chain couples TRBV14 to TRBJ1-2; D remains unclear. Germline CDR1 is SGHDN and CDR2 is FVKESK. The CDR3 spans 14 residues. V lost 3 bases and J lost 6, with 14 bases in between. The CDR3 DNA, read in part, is TGTGCCAGCAGCCAGGATGCAAGGGTCCATGGC. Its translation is CASSQDARVHG. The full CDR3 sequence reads CASSQDARVHGYTF. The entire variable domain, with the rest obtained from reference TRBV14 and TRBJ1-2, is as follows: EAGVTQFPSHSVIEKGQTVTLRCDPISGHDNLYWYRRVMGKEIKFLLHFVKESKQDESGMPNNRFLAERTGGTYSTLKVQPAELEDSGVYFCASSQDARVHGYTFGSGTRLTVV.

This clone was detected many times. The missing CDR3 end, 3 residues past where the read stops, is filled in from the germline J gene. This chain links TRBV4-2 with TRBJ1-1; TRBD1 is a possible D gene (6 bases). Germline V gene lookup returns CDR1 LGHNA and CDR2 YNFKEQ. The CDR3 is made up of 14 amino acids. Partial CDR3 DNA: TGTGCCAGCAGCCAAGGGGACAACAATCCCGTA. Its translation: CASSQGDNNPV. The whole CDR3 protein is CASSQGDNNPVAFF.

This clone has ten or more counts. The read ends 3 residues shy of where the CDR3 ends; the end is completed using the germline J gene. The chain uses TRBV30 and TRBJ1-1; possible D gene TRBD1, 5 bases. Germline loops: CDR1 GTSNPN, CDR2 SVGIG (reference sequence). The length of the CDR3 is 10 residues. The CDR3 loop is CAIRGVEAFF. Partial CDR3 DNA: TGTGCCATTCGGGGGGTCGAA. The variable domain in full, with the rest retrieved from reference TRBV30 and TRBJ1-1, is SQTIHQWPATLVQPVGSPLSLECTVEGTSNPNLYWYRQAAGRGLQLLFYSVGIGQISSEVPQNLSASRPQDRQFILSSKKLLLSDSGFYLCAIRGVEAFFGQGTRLTVV.

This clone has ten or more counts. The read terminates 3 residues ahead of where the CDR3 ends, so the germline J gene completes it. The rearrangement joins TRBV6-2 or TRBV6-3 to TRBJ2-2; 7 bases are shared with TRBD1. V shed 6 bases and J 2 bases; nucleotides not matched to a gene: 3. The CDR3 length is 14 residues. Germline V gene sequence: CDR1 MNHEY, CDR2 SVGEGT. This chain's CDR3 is CASSGQANTGELFF. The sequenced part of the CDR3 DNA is TGTGCCAGCAGCGGACAGGCTAACACCGGGGAG.

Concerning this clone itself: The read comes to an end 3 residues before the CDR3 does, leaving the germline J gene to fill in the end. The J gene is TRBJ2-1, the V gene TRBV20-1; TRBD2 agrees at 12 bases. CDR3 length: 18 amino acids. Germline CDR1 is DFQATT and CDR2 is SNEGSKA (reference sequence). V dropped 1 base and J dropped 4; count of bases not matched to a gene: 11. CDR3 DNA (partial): TGCAGTGCTAGAGCCCCACCGACTAGCGGGAGTGCTTACAATGAG. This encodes CSARAPPTSGSAYNE. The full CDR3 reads CSARAPPTSGSAYNEQFF.

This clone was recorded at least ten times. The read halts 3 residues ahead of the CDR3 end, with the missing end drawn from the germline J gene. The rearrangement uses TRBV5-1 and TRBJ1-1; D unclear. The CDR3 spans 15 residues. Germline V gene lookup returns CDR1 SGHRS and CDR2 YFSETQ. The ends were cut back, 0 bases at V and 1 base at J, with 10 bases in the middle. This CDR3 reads CASSLDRPSNTEAFF. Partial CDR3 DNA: TGCGCCAGCAGCTTGGACAGACCATCGAACACTGAA.

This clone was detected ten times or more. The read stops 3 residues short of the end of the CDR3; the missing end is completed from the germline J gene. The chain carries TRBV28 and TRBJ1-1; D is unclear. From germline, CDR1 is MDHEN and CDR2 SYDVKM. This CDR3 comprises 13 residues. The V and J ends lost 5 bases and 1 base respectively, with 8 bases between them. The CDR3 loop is CASSTRANTEAFF. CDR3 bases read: TGTGCCAGCAGTACGAGGGCGAACACTGAA.

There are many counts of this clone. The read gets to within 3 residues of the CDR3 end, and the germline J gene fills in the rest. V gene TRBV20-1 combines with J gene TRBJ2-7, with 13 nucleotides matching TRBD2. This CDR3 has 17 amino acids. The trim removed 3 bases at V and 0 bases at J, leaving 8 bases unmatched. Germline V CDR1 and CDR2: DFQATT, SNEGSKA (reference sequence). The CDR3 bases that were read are TGCAGTGCTAGGGGACTAGCGGGACCCCTAAGCTCCTACGAG. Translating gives CSARGLAGPLSSYE. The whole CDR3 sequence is CSARGLAGPLSSYEQYF.